Listed below are T cell receptor beta chains from one sample, sequenced in a study of shared clonotypes between healthy human individuals. The method was immunoSEQ multiplex PCR; TCRdb's version includes in-frame clones alone and lacks a portion of them. The table lists some 240,000 clones, approximately 70% of them singletons. The sequenced sample consisted of memory CD4+ T cells sorted from blood. Receptor source: a man in his thirties or forties in good health. Both conserved end residues are part of each CDR3. D genes are given only for firm matches. Clone size is stated in some rows and not others, as once, few, many or a class when expanded.

>once|TRBV2|TRBD1|TRBJ1-1
CASTGDRGRTEAFF
TGTGCCAGCACCGGGGACAGGGGGAGGACTGAAGCTTTCTTT
>.|TRBV9|TRBD2|TRBJ2-3
CASSVTIPGLAGGPSTDTQYF
TGTGCCAGCAGCGTAACTATCCCGGGACTAGCGGGAGGGCCGAGCACAGATACGCAGTATTTT
>many|TRBV27|TRBD2|TRBJ2-5
CASSSIAGGASETQYF
TGTGCCAGCAGTTCAATAGCGGGAGGCGCGTCGGAGACCCAGTACTTC
>few|TRBV6-6|.|TRBJ2-1
CASTQTGLSSYNEQFF
TGTGCCAGCACCCAAACAGGGCTAAGCTCCTACAATGAGCAGTTCTTC
>.|TRBV2|.|TRBJ2-4
CASSYQGYEVRYF
TGTGCCAGCAGTTACCAGGGTTACGAGGTTAGGTACTTC
>.|TRBV7-6|.|TRBJ2-1
CASSPRTASYNEQFF
TGTGCCAGCAGCCCTAGGACAGCCTCCTACAATGAGCAGTTCTTC
>few|TRBV9|TRBD2|TRBJ2-2
CASSRGLVGSGELFF
TGTGCCAGCAGCCGAGGACTAGTCGGATCCGGGGAGCTGTTTTTT
>.|TRBV7-2|TRBD2|TRBJ2-1
CASSFGRLEQFF
TGTGCCAGCAGCTTCGGGAGGCTTGAGCAGTTCTTC
>many|TRBV11-2|.|TRBJ2-3
CASSLEGGSTDTQYF
TGTGCCAGCAGCTTAGAAGGAGGGAGCACAGATACGCAGTATTTT
>few|TRBV5-1|.|TRBJ2-5
CASSYQDPGGETQYF
TGCGCCAGCAGCTATCAGGACCCAGGGGGGGAGACCCAGTACTTC
>once|TRBV19|.|TRBJ2-3
CASSLAATDTQYF
TGTGCCAGTAGCCTCGCCGCCACAGATACGCAGTATTTT
>.|TRBV30|.|TRBJ1-2
CAWSVGQANYGYTF
TGTGCCTGGAGTGTCGGACAAGCCAACTATGGCTACACCTTC
>once|TRBV6-5|.|TRBJ1-1
CASSRSLTGKQAFF
TGTGCCAGCAGTCGCTCCCTCACAGGGAAACAAGCTTTCTTT
>.|TRBV4-1|.|TRBJ1-2
CASSHANRVDYGYTF
TGCGCCAGCAGCCACGCGAACAGGGTAGACTATGGCTACACCTTC
>few|TRBV9|.|TRBJ2-1
CASSDLGLPYNEQFF
TGTGCCAGCAGTGATTTGGGACTCCCCTACAATGAGCAGTTCTTC
>.|TRBV9|TRBD2|TRBJ2-1
CASSFMGLAHNEQFF
TGTGCCAGCAGCTTTATGGGACTAGCCCACAATGAGCAGTTCTTC
>.|TRBV5-5|.|TRBJ2-2
CASSLDWGRSHTGELFF
TGTGCCAGCAGCTTGGACTGGGGGCGATCGCACACCGGGGAGCTGTTTTTT
>.|TRBV18|.|TRBJ2-7
CASSRGTSYEQYF
TGTGCCAGCTCACGAGGGACCTCCTACGAGCAGTACTTC
>.|TRBV7-9|TRBD2|TRBJ2-3
CASSPTSGSAIPQYF
TGTGCCAGCAGCCCAACTAGCGGGAGTGCCATTCCGCAGTATTTT
>many|TRBV11-2|TRBD1|TRBJ1-5
CASSSTGGGQPQHF
TGTGCCAGCAGTTCCACAGGGGGCGGTCAGCCCCAGCATTTT
>.|TRBV9|TRBD2|TRBJ2-1
CASSVAGGGPRQFF
TGTGCCAGCAGCGTAGCGGGGGGAGGGCCCCGGCAGTTCTTC
>few|TRBV29-1|TRBD1|TRBJ2-5
CSVETGRETQYF
TGCAGCGTTGAGACAGGGCGGGAGACCCAGTACTTC
>.|TRBV6-1|TRBD2|TRBJ2-5
CASSLLAGLGETQYF
TGTGCCAGCAGTTTACTAGCGGGTTTGGGTGAGACCCAGTACTTC
>.|TRBV5-1|.|TRBJ2-3
CASSVQTGPTDTQYF
TGCGCCAGCAGCGTACAAACCGGGCCCACAGATACGCAGTATTTT
>few|TRBV5-4|.|TRBJ2-7
CASSLLMNHEQYF
TGTGCCAGCAGCTTGCTGATGAACCACGAGCAGTACTTC
>.|TRBV7-2|.|TRBJ2-2
CASSPRSSGELFF
TGTGCCAGCAGCCCCCGGTCGAGCGGGGAGCTGTTTTTT
>.|TRBV9|TRBD1|TRBJ2-1
CASSVGEDRVRNEQFF
TGTGCCAGCAGCGTAGGTGAGGACAGGGTCAGGAATGAGCAGTTCTTC
>.|TRBV6-1|.|TRBJ2-1
CASSERQVGQQFF
TGTGCCAGCAGTGAGAGACAAGTGGGACAGCAGTTCTTC
>.|TRBV18|.|TRBJ2-5
CASSTGLQETQYF
TGTGCCAGCTCAACGGGGTTACAAGAGACCCAGTACTTC
>.|TRBV19|.|TRBJ1-1
CASSRWNTEAFF
TGTGCCAGTAGTCGTTGGAACACTGAAGCTTTCTTT
>.|TRBV19|.|TRBJ1-5
CASSIWGPTDQPQHF
TGTGCCAGTAGTATATGGGGTCCCACGGATCAGCCCCAGCATTTT
>once|TRBV5-1|TRBD2|TRBJ2-3
CASSLEGGLAGGISMDTQYF
TGCGCCAGCAGCTTGGAGGGGGGACTAGCGGGAGGCATCAGTATGGATACGCAGTATTTT
>.|TRBV5-4|TRBD2|TRBJ2-7
CASSLGTSGSLSEQYF
TGTGCCAGCAGCTTGGGGACTAGCGGGAGCCTAAGCGAGCAGTACTTC
>.|TRBV6-5|TRBD1|TRBJ1-1
CASSRSGTGAEAFF
TGTGCCAGCAGCCGCTCCGGGACAGGAGCTGAAGCTTTCTTT
>medium-sized|TRBV2|.|TRBJ2-2
CASTSPLDTGELFF
TGTGCCAGCACTAGCCCCCTTGACACCGGGGAGCTGTTTTTT
>.|TRBV4-3|.|TRBJ2-7
CASSQDPTSDEQYF
TGCGCCAGCAGCCAAGATCCTACGAGTGATGAGCAGTACTTC
>.|TRBV28|TRBD2|TRBJ2-7
CASRTASGAGAPLEQYF
TGTGCCAGCAGGACTGCCTCGGGAGCGGGGGCCCCCTTGGAGCAGTACTTC
>once|TRBV28|TRBD1|TRBJ2-7
CASSRIQGITYEQYF
TGTGCCAGCAGTAGAATACAGGGGATAACCTACGAGCAGTACTTC
>.|TRBV2|.|TRBJ2-7
CASPAKGGDPYEQYF
TGTGCCAGCCCCGCCAAGGGCGGAGATCCCTACGAGCAGTACTTC
>.|TRBV28|.|TRBJ2-7
CASSIPHGTPGSWQYF
TGTGCCAGCAGTATACCCCACGGGACCCCCGGTTCGTGGCAGTACTTC
>few|TRBV30|.|TRBJ1-1
CAWSLGGGLRTEAFF
TGTGCCTGGTCCCTTGGGGGGGGCCTTCGAACTGAAGCTTTCTTT
>.|TRBV19|.|TRBJ2-7
CASSARGGAGDEQYF
TGTGCCAGTAGTGCCAGGGGGGGAGCGGGAGACGAGCAGTACTTC
>.|TRBV9|.|TRBJ1-4
CASSVDLAGEKLFF
TGTGCCAGCAGCGTAGATCTGGCAGGTGAAAAACTGTTTTTT
>.|TRBV6-1|.|TRBJ2-2
CASSVGGAGELFF
TGTGCCAGCAGTGTGGGGGGCGCCGGGGAGCTGTTTTTT
>once|TRBV7-2|TRBD2|TRBJ2-7
CASSASAGGWSYEQYF
TGTGCCAGCAGCGCTAGCGCGGGAGGGTGGTCCTACGAGCAGTACTTC
>.|TRBV2|.|TRBJ2-5
CASSEELGETQYF
TGTGCCAGCAGTGAAGAACTCGGAGAGACCCAGTACTTC
>.|TRBV18|.|TRBJ2-1
CASSSGRNREQFF
TGTGCCAGCTCATCGGGACGGAACAGGGAGCAGTTCTTC
>.|TRBV12-1|.|TRBJ2-5
CASSVLGVREITAETQYF
TGTGCCAGCAGCGTTTTGGGGGTGAGGGAGATAACGGCGGAGACCCAGTACTTC
>.|TRBV2|TRBD1|TRBJ2-7
CASSTGTGNEQYF
TGTGCCAGCAGTACCGGGACAGGGAACGAGCAGTACTTC
>.|TRBV9|.|TRBJ1-1
CASSVDGGSYTEAFF
TGTGCCAGCAGCGTAGACGGCGGTTCGTACACTGAAGCTTTCTTT
>few|TRBV30|.|TRBJ1-4
CAATGFREKLFF
TGTGCCGCAACAGGGTTCCGTGAAAAACTGTTTTTT
>.|TRBV28|.|TRBJ2-7
CASTLGVNEQYF
TGTGCCAGCACCCTCGGGGTAAACGAGCAGTACTTC
>.|TRBV10-2|TRBD2|TRBJ2-3
CASRRTSGSADTQYF
TGCGCCAGCAGACGGACTAGCGGGAGCGCAGATACGCAGTATTTT
>.|TRBV9|TRBD1|TRBJ2-2
CASSVSTGYTGELFF
TGTGCCAGCAGCGTATCGACAGGGTACACCGGGGAGCTGTTTTTT
>.|TRBV7-2|.|TRBJ2-2
CASSTGGPGRELFF
TGTGCCAGCAGCACCGGAGGGCCGGGCCGGGAGCTGTTTTTT